Below, 15 T cell receptor beta chains from the same sample are listed, as sequenced in a study of CD4+ T cells in melanoma. Assay used: immunoSEQ multiplex PCR; TCRdb lists only in-frame clones, some missing. The table shows approximately 14,000 clones, with approximately 62% occurring only once. Sequencing was performed on cells from a culture (not recorded whether cultured in vitro). The source of these receptors is a human donor with melanoma.

The chain couples TRBV9 to TRBJ2-2; 10 nucleotides agree with TRBD1. Germline CDR1 reads SGDLS; CDR2 reads YYNGEE. The V gene end was trimmed by 4 bases and the J gene end by 4 bases; junction bases not matched to a gene: 7. The CDR3 loop spans 16 amino acids. DNA for the CDR3: TGTGCCAGCAGCACGACAGGGGGCCGTAGCACCGGGGAGCTGTTTTTT. Protein: CASSTTGGRSTGELFF.

V is TRBV5-5 and J is TRBJ1-3; D is uncertain. Germline V gives CDR1 SGHKS, CDR2 YYEKEE (reference sequence). The ends were cut back, 1 base at V and 4 bases at J, with 9 bases in the middle. This CDR3 spans 14 amino acids. The CDR3 is CASSLQSNGNTIYF. In DNA, the CDR3 is TGTGCCAGCAGCTTGCAGAGTAACGGAAACACCATATATTTT.

The chain carries TRBV7-8 and TRBJ1-5, with D perhaps TRBD1 (5 bases). The CDR3 is 14 residues long. The germline gives CDR1 SGHVS, CDR2 FQNEAQ. V was clipped by 5 bases and J by 9 bases, with 17 bases between them. CDR3 amino acids: CASSPSAGTGPQHF. The CDR3 DNA reads as TGTGCCAGCAGCCCCTCCGCAGGGACCGGGCCCCAGCATTTT.

This clone was seen a few times. This chain connects TRBV11-2 to TRBJ1-1, with D possibly being TRBD1 (5 bases). Germline-derived CDR1 and CDR2 are SGHAT and FQNNGV. V lost 2 bases to trimming and J lost 9 bases, with 16 bases between them. The CDR3 is made up of 14 amino acids. The CDR3 DNA is TGTGCCAGCAGCTTACCCAGTTCGTGGGGGAAAGCTTTCTTT. This gives the protein CASSLPSSWGKAFF. The full variable domain, its missing parts supplied by reference TRBV11-2 and TRBJ1-1, is EAGVAQSPRYKIIEKRQSVAFWCNPISGHATLYWYQQILGQGPKLLIQFQNNGVVDDSQLPKDRFSAERLKGVDSTLKIQPAKLEDSAVYLCASSLPSSWGKAFFGQGTRLTVV.

This chain uses TRBV30 with TRBJ2-1; TRBD1 matches 10 bases. The V gene end was trimmed by 2 bases and the J gene end by 0 bases; junction bases not matched to a gene: 4. This CDR3 region has 16 residues. Germline loops: CDR1 GTSNPN, CDR2 SVGIG (reference sequence). The CDR3 loop is CAWSRDRGSSYNEQFF. The CDR3 coding sequence is TGTGCCTGGAGTCGGGACAGGGGAAGCTCCTACAATGAGCAGTTCTTC. Full variable domain (outside the CDR3, taken from reference TRBV30 and TRBJ2-1): SQTIHQWPATLVQPVGSPLSLECTVEGTSNPNLYWYRQAAGRGLQLLFYSVGIGQISSEVPQNLSASRPQDRQFILSSKKLLLSDSGFYLCAWSRDRGSSYNEQFFGPGTRLTVL.

The chain is built from TRBV30 and TRBJ2-1; TRBD1 is a possible D gene (5 bases). Trimming cost V 3 bases and J 3 bases, with 12 bases left between them. The CDR3 extends over 14 amino acids. Germline CDR1 reads GTSNPN; CDR2 reads SVGIG (reference sequence). For the CDR3, the DNA is TGTGCCTGGAGGCGACAGCCACACTACAATGAGCAGTTCTTC. It translates to CAWRRQPHYNEQFF.

The chain carries TRBV7-2 and TRBJ2-7; 10 bases line up with TRBD1. The CDR3 is 16 amino acids. Germline CDR1 and CDR2: SGHTA and FQGNSA. With V trimmed by 3 bases and J by 1 base, 6 bases remained unmatched. The CDR3 sequence is CASSFSGTGVSYEQYF. Written as DNA, the CDR3 is TGTGCCAGCAGCTTTTCAGGGACAGGGGTGTCCTACGAGCAGTACTTC.

This clone was found a few times. This chain links TRBV27 with TRBJ2-7; D is perhaps TRBD1 (6 bases). V lost 4 bases and J 3 bases, leaving 10 bases between the germline ends. This CDR3 is built from 13 residues. Germline V lookup: CDR1 MNHEY, CDR2 SMNVEV (reference sequence). In DNA form, the CDR3 reads TGTGCCAGCAGTTACAACAGGGACTACGAGCAGTACTTC. Translation gives CASSYNRDYEQYF.

This clone was counted only a few times. The rearrangement links TRBV6-5 to TRBJ1-2, with D unresolved. Trimming stripped 0 bases from V and 3 bases from J, with 8 bases between. CDR1 is MNHEY, CDR2 SVGAGI, per germline. CDR3 length equals 14 residues. The CDR3 is CASSYSYSDYGYTF. The DNA of the CDR3 is TGTGCCAGCAGTTACTCGTACTCGGACTATGGCTACACCTTC.

The sample holds one count of this clone. The V and J genes are TRBV6-6 and TRBJ2-7; a weak D match, TRBD1 (6 bases). Trimming took off 9 bases at V and 2 bases at J, with 11 bases between the two ends. The CDR3 has 12 amino acids. Germline values: CDR1 MNHNY, CDR2 SVGAGI (reference sequence). The CDR3 DNA follows: TGTGCCAGTACGGACAGAACCTACGAGCAGTACTTC. Protein: CASTDRTYEQYF.

This clone was observed a handful of times. CDR3 sequence (DNA): TGTGCCAGCTCACCCGTAGGTGGGTGGGACACTGAAGCTTTCTTT. Translated, it gives CASSPVGGWDTEAFF. The chain uses TRBV18 and TRBJ1-1, with D hard to call. Trimming left V 3 bases short and J 3 bases short, with 14 bases between. The CDR3 sequence is 15 residues long. The V gene's germline CDR1 is KGHSH and CDR2 LQKENI.

This chain connects TRBV5-4 to TRBJ1-2, with D possibly TRBD1 on 6 matching bases. Trimming stripped 9 bases from V and 6 bases from J, with 15 bases between. The CDR3 has 12 residues. Germline CDR1 is SGHNT and CDR2 is YYREEE (reference sequence). The CDR3 DNA reads as TGTGCCACCCAGGACAGAAGTCATGGCTACACCTTC. It specifies CATQDRSHGYTF.

The rearrangement links TRBV19 to TRBJ1-6, with D unclear. The CDR3 is made up of 14 amino acids. Germline V gene data show CDR1 as LNHDA and CDR2 as SQIVND (reference sequence). V was cut by 9 bases and J by 0 bases, with 9 bases left in between. The CDR3 coding sequence is TGTGCCAGCAGAGGCAGCTCCTATAATTCACCCCTCCACTTT. As protein: CASRGSSYNSPLHF.

The rearrangement links TRBV11-2 to TRBJ1-2, with 9 bases matching TRBD1. Germline lookup yields CDR1 SGHAT and CDR2 FQNNGV. Unmatched junction bases numbered 6, after V lost 5 bases and J lost 8 bases. The CDR3 spans 13 residues. The CDR3 DNA reads as TGTGCCAGCAGCCATCGGGACAGGGACGGCTACACCTTC. This codes for CASSHRDRDGYTF.

The chain links TRBV6-5 to TRBJ1-6; 7 bases match TRBD1. The CDR3 has 15 residues. Germline CDR1 is MNHEY and CDR2 is SVGAGI. J lost 5 bases, V lost 1 base, and 2 bases had no gene match. The CDR3 reads CASSYLQGNNSPLHF. In DNA, the CDR3 is TGTGCCAGCAGTTACTTACAGGGGAATAATTCACCCCTCCACTTT.